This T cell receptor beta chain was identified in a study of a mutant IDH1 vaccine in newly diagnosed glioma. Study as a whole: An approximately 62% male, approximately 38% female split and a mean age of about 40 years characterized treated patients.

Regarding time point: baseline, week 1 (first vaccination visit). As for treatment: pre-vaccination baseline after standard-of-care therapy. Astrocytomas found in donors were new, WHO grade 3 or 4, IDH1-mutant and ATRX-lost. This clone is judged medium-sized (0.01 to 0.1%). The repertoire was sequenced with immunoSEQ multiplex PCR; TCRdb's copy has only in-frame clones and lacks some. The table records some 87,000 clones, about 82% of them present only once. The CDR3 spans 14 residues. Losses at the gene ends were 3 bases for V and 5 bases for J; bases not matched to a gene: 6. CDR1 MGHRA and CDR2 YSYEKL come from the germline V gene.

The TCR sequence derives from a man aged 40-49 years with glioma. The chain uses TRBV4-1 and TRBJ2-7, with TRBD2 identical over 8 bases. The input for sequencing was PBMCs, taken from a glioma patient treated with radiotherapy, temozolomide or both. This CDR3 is CASSHTGTSDEQYF. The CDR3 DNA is TGCGCCAGCAGCCACACCGGGACTAGTGACGAGCAGTACTTC.